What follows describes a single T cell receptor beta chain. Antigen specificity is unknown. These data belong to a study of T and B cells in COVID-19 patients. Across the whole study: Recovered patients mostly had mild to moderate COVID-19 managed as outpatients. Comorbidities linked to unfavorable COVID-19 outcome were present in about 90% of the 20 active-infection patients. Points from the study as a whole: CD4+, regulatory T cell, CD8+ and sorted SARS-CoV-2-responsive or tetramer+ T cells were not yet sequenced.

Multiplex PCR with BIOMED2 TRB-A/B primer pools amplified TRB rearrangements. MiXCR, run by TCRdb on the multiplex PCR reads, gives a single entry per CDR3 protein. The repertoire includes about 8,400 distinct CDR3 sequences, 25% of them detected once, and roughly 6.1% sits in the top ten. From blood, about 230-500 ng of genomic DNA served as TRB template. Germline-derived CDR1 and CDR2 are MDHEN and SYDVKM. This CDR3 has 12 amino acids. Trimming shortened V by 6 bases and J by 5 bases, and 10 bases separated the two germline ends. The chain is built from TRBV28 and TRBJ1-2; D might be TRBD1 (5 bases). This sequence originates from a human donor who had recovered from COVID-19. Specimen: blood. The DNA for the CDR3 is TGTGCCAGCAGGTCAGGGACTTATGGCTACACCTTC. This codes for CASRSGTYGYTF.